The entry below describes one T cell receptor (beta chain). It lacks a known antigen. Qualities for individual bases were not recorded, and no much larger clone is one base off. CD8 naive samples consisted of CD45RO-negative cells that were positively selected for CCR7, yielding a CD45RA+CCR7+ population without TemRA cells. The donors were healthy, HIV-negative adults with no recently reported acute infections or vaccinations. Only Caucasian adults living in Nashville, Tennessee, USA were represented among the donors. Blood was obtained by leukapheresis, after which PBMCs were separated by Ficoll-Histopaque density gradient centrifugation and cryopreserved in liquid nitrogen vapor phase. Analytical flow cytometry was used to check the purity and quantity of each magnetically sorted T cell population. From each sorted fraction, genomic DNA was isolated and quantified by UV absorbance on a Nanodrop 2000c.

The data were obtained in a study of shared clonotypes between healthy human individuals (dated by TCRdb to about 2020). In the study overall: The cohort comprised a couple of women and three men aged 18 to 49 years. For each donor, three plates each were used for CD4 naive and CD4 memory, two plates were used for CD8 naive, and one plate was used for CD8 memory. To estimate repertoire size and how much clonotypes are shared between individuals, the study performed deep sequencing of blood TCR repertoires from roughly five healthy adults. Different laboratories and diverse techniques were used to prepare libraries and sequence TCR repertoires, to increase sequencing depth and limit assay-specific biases. Leukapheresis yielded between about 0.9 and 9.5 billion PBMCs per donor. General conclusions and limits of the study: Across a handful of donors, about 5.2% of naive CD4, approximately 4% of naive CD8, 2% to 2.5% of memory CD4, and approximately 0.4% of memory CD8 clonotypes were shared. Naive subsets generally had larger estimated clonotype richness than memory subsets did. Even with the large sequencing depth, rarefaction of the sorted-subset datasets indicated that sequencing was incomplete. Higher generation probabilities were observed for clonotypes shared by all four sorted-subset donors than for non-shared clonotypes. Sampling was limited to blood, and TCR repertoires in tissue likely differ from TCR repertoires in blood. Pairwise subsampling indicated that sequencing depth was expected to affect the degree of clonotype sharing among donors. Because the study included a small number of donors, the genetic and exposure-history diversity represented was limited.

TCR CDR3 regions were amplified from genomic DNA by multiplex PCR using the deep immunoSEQ assay. For each cell subset, the extracted genomic DNA was distributed evenly across all wells of several immunoSEQ 96-well plates, and each plate served as one replicate. Each replicate PCR for sorted subsets received around 210 ng genomic DNA, equal to about 30,000 T cell genomes. Purified libraries were quantified with a Qubit 3.0 fluorometer, sized on a Bioanalyzer 2100, and re-quantified with the KAPA Library Quantification kit. Each immunoSEQ 96-well plate was sequenced on its own single-read 150-cycle Illumina NextSeq 550 flow cell. The study's processing was this. Because the immunoSEQ output held only junctional sequences and lacked quality scores, the filtering could not match the filtering applied to full-length reads. Sequences were annotated with PyIR, a Python wrapper for IgBLAST v1.9, using IMGT germline references to assign V/J genes and CDR3. Any read was removed if the V/J assignment was weak (E-value above 1e-6), the CDR3 was missing, or the read contained stop codons, out-of-frame junctions, or ambiguous translated residues. A V3J clonotype was defined by an identical inferred V gene, J gene, and CDR3 amino acid sequence. The percentage overlap between two repertoires was calculated by dividing the number of shared unique clonotypes by the size of the smaller repertoire. Repertoire richness was assessed with RTK rarefaction, the Chao1 estimator, and Recon v2.1 estimates of unobserved clonotypes. Generation probabilities for all TCRbeta clonotypes obtained by the gDNA method from several donors were computed using OLGA. TCRdb re-hosts the immuneACCESS table, in-frame sequences only. Its copies lack some clones; in the studies checked, an unresolved V gene accounts for under half of them, and the cause for the rest is not known. That table furnishes V, J and clone size, whereas the DNA furnished D and trimming. The table for this sample lists roughly 600,000 clones; 95% to 98% of them were counted only once. The top ten clonotypes cover 0.3% of the sample.

Spanning cysteine to phenylalanine, the CDR3 consists of 15 amino acids. Only CDR3 DNA is held: 45 bases, read in frame from base 1. A distance of 13 bases separates the germline ends of V and J, which lose 2 bases and 4 bases respectively. Based on the germline V gene, the CDR1 and CDR2 sequences are SGHAT and FQNNGV. The receptor's source is a man aged 25 to 45 in good health. What was sequenced was naive CD8+ T cells sorted from blood. Explained via the paper, the cell subset or site label denotes: CD45RA+CCR7+. The sequence is built from TRBV11-2 and TRBJ2-3; the D gene cannot be resolved reliably. CDR3 protein: CASSLTPALPDTQYF. The DNA sequence follows: TGTGCCAGCAGCTTAACTCCCGCTCTACCAGATACGCAGTATTTT.